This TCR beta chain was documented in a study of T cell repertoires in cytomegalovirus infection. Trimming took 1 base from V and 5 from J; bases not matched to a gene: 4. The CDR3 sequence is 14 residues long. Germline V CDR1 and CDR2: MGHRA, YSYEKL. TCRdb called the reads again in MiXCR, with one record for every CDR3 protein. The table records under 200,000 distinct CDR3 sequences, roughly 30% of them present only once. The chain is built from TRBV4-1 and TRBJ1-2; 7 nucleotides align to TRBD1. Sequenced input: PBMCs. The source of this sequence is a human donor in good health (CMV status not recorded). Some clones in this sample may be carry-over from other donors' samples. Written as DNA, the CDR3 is TGCGCCAGCAGCCAAGCTAGGGACAGATATGGCTACACCTTC. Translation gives CASSQARDRYGYTF.